The present T cell receptor (beta chain) was sequenced within a study of blood T cell repertoires in COVID-19. Looking at the study overall: Samples taken during acute and convalescent COVID-19 were collected in the United States, Italy and Spain.

Methods used by the authors: Amplified reference gene primers provided the basis for estimating nucleated cell counts. TCRdb's copy holds only in-frame clones and misses some; the assay was immunoSEQ multiplex PCR. That table gives V, J and clone size, and the DNA gave D and trimming. The table lists approximately 200,000 clones, approximately 86% of them singletons, with roughly 2.8% in the top ten. CDR3 length equals 15 residues. In germline, CDR1 is WNHNN, CDR2 SYGVQD (reference sequence). Trimming removed 3 bases from V and 5 bases from J, with 14 bases in between. This receptor was identified in a woman aged 25 to 45 with active or convalescent COVID-19. V and J are TRBV10-1 and TRBJ2-1; possible D gene TRBD1, 6 bases. Sequenced material: peripheral blood. CDR3 loop: CASSDFRGRDNEQFF. The CDR3 bases are TGCGCCAGCAGTGACTTCAGGGGACGAGACAATGAGCAGTTCTTC.